The 22 T cell receptor beta chains given below trace back to one sample, sequenced in a study of T cell responses to AZD1222 COVID-19 vaccine. Clones were read by immunoSEQ multiplex PCR, and TCRdb kept only the in-frame ones, dropping some. This table has approximately 170,000 clones, just under 95% appearing once. The material was peripheral blood, obtained on day 0 of AZD1222 vaccination. These receptors came from an adult in good health.

This clone was recorded only once. V gene TRBV19 combines with J gene TRBJ2-7; TRBD1 is a possible D gene (6 bases). Germline assignment: CDR1 LNHDA and CDR2 SQIVND (reference sequence). This CDR3 has 12 amino acids. The ends were cut back, 7 bases at V and 3 bases at J, with 10 bases in the middle. Written as DNA, the CDR3 is TGTGCCAGTAAGGACAGTCTCTACGAGCAGTACTTC. Translation gives CASKDSLYEQYF.

The rearrangement links TRBV12-3 or TRBV12-4 to TRBJ1-5, with D uncertain. Deletions cut 1 base from V and 6 bases from J, with 7 bases between. CDR3 length: 13 residues. The CDR3 nucleotides are TGTGCCAGCAGTTTAGAGGGAAGTCAGCCCCAGCATTTT. Protein product: CASSLEGSQPQHF.

For this clone: This same CDR3 is encoded by further DNA sequences in the sample. V and J are TRBV2 and TRBJ2-1; 12 nucleotides match TRBD2. The CDR3 length is 14 residues. Germline CDR1 reads SNHLY; CDR2 reads FYNNEI. Trimming removed 5 bases from V and 5 bases from J; junction bases left unmatched: 1. The CDR3 loop is CASSRTSGNNEQFF. The CDR3, as DNA: TGTGCCAGCAGTCGGACTAGCGGGAACAATGAGCAGTTCTTC.

The chain has TRBV5-6 and TRBJ1-3, with D unresolved. Between the trimmed V and J ends, which lost 0 bases and 10 bases, there was a span of 5 bases. This CDR3 region has 11 residues. Germline V lookup: CDR1 SGHDT, CDR2 YYEEEE. CDR3 sequence (DNA): TGTGCCAGCAGCTTGGGGGAAACCATATATTTT. This encodes CASSLGETIYF.

This sequence joins TRBV30 and TRBJ2-1, with 11 bases lining up with TRBD2. The CDR3 has 15 residues. Germline loops: CDR1 GTSNPN, CDR2 SVGIG (reference sequence). The trim removed 2 bases at V and 4 bases at J, leaving 4 bases unmatched. The CDR3 reads CAWSPGLADYNEQFF. The DNA of the CDR3 is TGTGCCTGGAGTCCGGGACTAGCGGATTACAATGAGCAGTTCTTC.

CDR3 region: CASSPVPGVEKLFF. CDR3 DNA sequence: TGCGCCAGCAGCCCGGTCCCAGGGGTTGAAAAACTGTTTTTT. The V and J genes are TRBV5-1 and TRBJ1-4, with D possibly TRBD1 on 6 matching bases. From germline, CDR1 is SGHRS and CDR2 YFSETQ. Trimming cost V 4 bases and J 7 bases, with 14 bases left between them. There are 14 residues in the CDR3.

The chain combines TRBV10-1 with TRBJ2-1, with 12 bases lining up with TRBD2. J lost 7 bases, V lost 2 bases, and 9 bases had no gene match. The CDR3 runs to 17 residues. CDR1 and CDR2 (germline): WNHNN, SYGVQD (reference sequence). The CDR3 protein is CASSELAGGPRTNEQFF. In DNA form, the CDR3 reads TGCGCCAGCAGTGAGCTAGCGGGAGGGCCGAGGACGAATGAGCAGTTCTTC.

V and J are TRBV27 and TRBJ2-2; D uncertain. V gave up 1 base and J gave up 0 bases, with 9 bases separating them. CDR1 is MNHEY and CDR2 is SMNVEV in the germline V gene (reference sequence). This CDR3 spans 16 amino acids. CDR3 sequence (DNA): TGTGCCAGCAGTTTATTTAGCCTGCCGAACACCGGGGAGCTGTTTTTT. It yields the protein CASSLFSLPNTGELFF.

The CDR3 DNA follows: TGTGCCAGCAGCTTAGTTAATACTCCGCCCCAGCATTTT. The encoded protein is CASSLVNTPPQHF. This chain connects TRBV11-2 to TRBJ1-5; D gene unclear. V lost 1 base to trimming and J lost 9 bases, with 10 bases between them. The germline V gene has CDR1 SGHAT and CDR2 FQNNGV. CDR3 length: 13 residues. Full variable domain (missing parts from reference TRBV11-2 and TRBJ1-5): EAGVAQSPRYKIIEKRQSVAFWCNPISGHATLYWYQQILGQGPKLLIQFQNNGVVDDSQLPKDRFSAERLKGVDSTLKIQPAKLEDSAVYLCASSLVNTPPQHFGDGTRLSIL.

This sequence joins TRBV27 and TRBJ1-5; D might be TRBD1 (5 bases). Deletions cut 3 bases from V and 0 bases from J, with 9 bases between. Germline lookup yields CDR1 MNHEY and CDR2 SMNVEV (reference sequence). This CDR3 spans 15 amino acids. The CDR3 spells CASSLGQHSNQPQHF. CDR3 bases: TGTGCCAGCAGTTTGGGGCAACATAGCAATCAGCCCCAGCATTTT.

V and J are TRBV5-1 and TRBJ1-6, with TRBD1 matching 8 bases. After removal of 4 bases from V and 10 bases from J, the junction contained 7 bases not matched to a gene. This CDR3 is 14 amino acids long. The V gene's germline CDR1 is SGHRS and CDR2 YFSETQ. The CDR3 sequence is CASSPQGEKSPLHF. Written as DNA, the CDR3 is TGCGCCAGCAGCCCACAGGGGGAGAAATCACCCCTCCACTTT.

The chain is built from TRBV5-1 and TRBJ2-7; TRBD1 matches 8 bases. CDR1 is SGHRS, CDR2 YFSETQ, per germline. With 0 bases clipped from V and 8 bases from J, the junction kept 7 bases outside the gene matches. The CDR3 has 14 residues. The CDR3 here is CASSLGDRGMKQYF. CDR3 in DNA: TGCGCCAGCAGCTTGGGTGACAGGGGTATGAAGCAGTACTTC. Full variable domain (missing parts from reference TRBV5-1 and TRBJ2-7): KAGVTQTPRYLIKTRGQQVTLSCSPISGHRSVSWYQQTPGQGLQFLFEYFSETQRNKGNFPGRFSGRQFSNSRSEMNVSTLELGDSALYLCASSLGDRGMKQYFGPGTRLTVT.

V usage is TRBV5-1 and J usage is TRBJ2-1, with TRBD2 matching 13 bases. V was pared by 3 bases and J by 7 bases, with 10 bases of the junction left unmatched. CDR1 SGHRS and CDR2 YFSETQ come from the germline V gene. This CDR3 has 17 residues. The chain's CDR3 is CASSSEPGLAGRNEQFF. In DNA, the CDR3 is TGCGCCAGCAGCTCAGAACCGGGACTAGCGGGAAGAAATGAGCAGTTCTTC.

The CDR3, as DNA: TGTGCCTGGAGTAGAGAGGGTGGCTACACCTTC. Translation gives CAWSREGGYTF. This sequence joins TRBV30 and TRBJ1-2; D not certain. Trimming took off 2 bases at V and 7 bases at J, with 8 bases between the two ends. The CDR3 extends over 11 amino acids. In germline, CDR1 is GTSNPN, CDR2 SVGIG (reference sequence).

This chain joins TRBV13 and TRBJ2-7, with 10 bases fitting TRBD1. Germline CDR1 and CDR2: PRHDT and FYEKMQ (reference sequence). J lost 5 bases, V lost 5 bases, and 9 bases had no gene match. The CDR3 length is 15 residues. The CDR3 DNA reads as TGTGCCAGCAGCGACACCGGGACAGGGGTAGACGAGCAGTACTTC. Protein sequence: CASSDTGTGVDEQYF.

J is TRBJ2-3 and V is TRBV29-1; 7 nucleotides agree with TRBD2. J gave up 0 bases and V 3 bases, and 6 bases lay outside the gene matches. CDR1 SQVTM and CDR2 ANQGSEA come from the germline V gene. The CDR3 length is 15 residues. CDR3 DNA: TGCAGCGTTGAGCCCAGAGCGGGGAGCACAGATACGCAGTATTTT. It codes for CSVEPRAGSTDTQYF.

This clone was counted a single time. The chain has TRBV6-5 and TRBJ2-7; 7 bases map to TRBD1. Germline V gives CDR1 MNHEY, CDR2 SVGAGI. The CDR3 has 14 amino acids. V lost 3 bases and J lost 3; bases outside the gene matches: 5. This CDR3 is CASSYGDSFYEQYF. CDR3 nucleotide sequence: TGTGCCAGCAGTTATGGGGACAGTTTCTACGAGCAGTACTTC.

Only a few counts were recorded for this clone. The gene calls are TRBV19 and TRBJ1-1; a weak D match, TRBD1 (6 bases). Germline V lookup: CDR1 LNHDA, CDR2 SQIVND (reference sequence). The CDR3 contains 14 residues. V lost 7 bases and J lost 1, with 13 bases in between. The CDR3 is CASNAGAQNTEAFF. The CDR3 DNA follows: TGTGCCAGTAACGCGGGGGCCCAGAACACTGAAGCTTTCTTT. Based on the CDR3 plus reference TRBV19 and TRBJ1-1, the full variable domain is DGGITQSPKYLFRKEGQNVTLSCEQNLNHDAMYWYRQDPGQGLRLIYYSQIVNDFQKGDIAEGYSVSREKKESFPLTVTSAQKNPTAFYLCASNAGAQNTEAFFGQGTRLTVV.

This clone was detected only a few times. The chain combines TRBV12-3 or TRBV12-4 with TRBJ1-4; no firm D call. The CDR3 is made up of 11 amino acids. V was clipped by 3 bases and J by 12 bases, with 8 bases between them. In DNA form, the CDR3 reads TGTGCCAGCAGTTTGACGCAGGAACTGTTTTTT. Translating gives CASSLTQELFF.

The chain links TRBV20-1 to TRBJ1-2; D possibly corresponds to TRBD1 (6 bases). Trimming took off 8 bases at V and 7 bases at J, with 14 bases between the two ends. CDR3 length: 11 residues. The germline V gene encodes CDR1 DFQATT and CDR2 SNEGSKA (reference sequence). The CDR3 spells CSPWDNGGYTF. CDR3 DNA: TGCAGTCCCTGGGACAACGGTGGCTACACCTTC.

This chain links TRBV5-6 with TRBJ1-1; TRBD1 is a possible D gene (5 bases). This CDR3 contains 15 residues. The ends were cut back, 0 bases at V and 4 bases at J, with 13 bases in the middle. CDR1 and CDR2 (germline): SGHDT, YYEEEE. The CDR3 loop is CASSLAVGPGTEAFF. The CDR3 DNA follows: TGTGCCAGCAGCTTGGCCGTGGGGCCCGGCACTGAAGCTTTCTTT.

This chain links TRBV14 with TRBJ1-1; D is undetermined. CDR3 length: 15 residues. The V and J ends lost 0 bases and 0 bases respectively, with 8 bases between them. Germline CDR1 SGHDN, CDR2 FVKESK. This CDR3 reads CASSQERLMNTEAFF. DNA for the CDR3: TGTGCCAGCAGCCAAGAGAGACTGATGAACACTGAAGCTTTCTTT.